This is a list of T cell receptor beta chains from one sample in a study of shared clonotypes between healthy human individuals. Clones were sequenced by immunoSEQ multiplex PCR, and TCRdb holds only the in-frame ones, with some missing. The sample yields about 2.1 million clones, 90% to 95% seen once. The source material was naive CD8+ T cells from PBMCs. The origin of the receptors is a man aged 18 to 35 in good health. Some clones in this sample may be carry-over from other donors' samples. The CDR3 runs from the conserved cysteine through the conserved F or W. D genes are given only for firm matches. Size values are once, few and many counts, or a class for expanded clones, and some rows have none.

v_gene	len	d_gene	j_gene	abundance	CDR3nt	CDR3aa
TRBV5-8	16	TRBD2	TRBJ2-1	.	TGTGCCAGCAGCCCAGAGGGGCTAGCGGGAGTGAGGGAGCAGTTCTTC	CASSPEGLAGVREQFF
TRBV4-1	15	TRBD2	TRBJ2-2	.	TGCGCCAGCAGCCAAGACAGTCGGGGGGCCGGGGAGCTGTTTTTT	CASSQDSRGAGELFF
TRBV27	15	.	TRBJ1-2	.	TGTGCCAGCAGTTTATCAGGGACCGGCGACTATGGCTACACCTTC	CASSLSGTGDYGYTF
TRBV7-9	14	.	TRBJ2-7	.	TGTGCCAGCAGCCCCAGATCAATGCCTAACGAGCAGTACTTC	CASSPRSMPNEQYF
TRBV4-1	15	.	TRBJ2-1	.	TGCGCCAGCAGCCAAAAAACTAGAGGTTGGGATGAGCAGTTCTTC	CASSQKTRGWDEQFF
TRBV4-2	16	.	TRBJ1-5	few	TGTGCCAGCAGCTCGCGAGAGCAGGGTCTTAATCAGCCCCAGCATTTT	CASSSREQGLNQPQHF
TRBV27	14	TRBD1	TRBJ2-7	.	TGTGCCAGCAGTTTATTACCCGGGACAGACGAGCAGTACTTC	CASSLLPGTDEQYF
TRBV15	14	.	TRBJ1-1	.	TGTGCCACCAGCGTTGGGGGGGAGGGCACTGAAGCTTTCTTT	CATSVGGEGTEAFF
TRBV9	13	.	TRBJ1-1	.	TGTGCCAGCAGCGTACTTCTGAACACTGAAGCTTTCTTT	CASSVLLNTEAFF
TRBV5-4	17	.	TRBJ1-2	.	TGTGCCAGCAGTTTGGGATTGGGGAGGGCCCGAAACTATGGCTACACCTTC	CASSLGLGRARNYGYTF
TRBV4-3	16	.	TRBJ2-4	.	TGCGCCAGCAGCCAAGATTATACAGGGAAGGGAAACATTCAGTACTTC	CASSQDYTGKGNIQYF
TRBV27	15	TRBD1	TRBJ2-7	.	TGTGCCAGCAGTTCACCGGGACAGGGGAAGGGCGAGCAGTACTTC	CASSSPGQGKGEQYF
TRBV7-8	17	TRBD1	TRBJ2-5	.	TGTGCCAGCAGCAGATTATATACGGGACAGGGGAGGGAGACCCAGTACTTC	CASSRLYTGQGRETQYF
TRBV9	17	.	TRBJ2-1	.	TGTGCCAGCACCCTCAGCGCTCATTCTTCTTCCTACAATGAGCAGTTCTTC	CASTLSAHSSSYNEQFF
TRBV29-1	14	TRBD2	TRBJ2-1	.	TGCAGCGTCGATCCCGGGAGGGCCAACGATGAGCAGTTCTTC	CSVDPGRANDEQFF
TRBV28	11	.	TRBJ1-1	.	TGTGCCACCCGACGGCGTACTGAAGCTTTCTTT	CATRRRTEAFF
TRBV19	10	.	TRBJ2-3	once	TGTGCCAGTAGAGGGGATACGCAGTATTTT	CASRGDTQYF
TRBV5-4	14	.	TRBJ2-5	.	TGTGCCAGCAGCTCCGGGGTAGGTAGGGAGACCCAGTACTTC	CASSSGVGRETQYF
TRBV27	14	.	TRBJ2-7	.	TGTGCCAGCACGAGCAGGGCCCTTAACTACGAGCAGTACTTC	CASTSRALNYEQYF
TRBV4-1	14	.	TRBJ1-1	few	TGCGCCAGCAGCCGCGTCGAGGGGTCCACTGAAGCTTTCTTT	CASSRVEGSTEAFF
TRBV4-1	15	TRBD2	TRBJ2-1	.	TGCGCCAGCAGCCAGCTGGGACTAGCGGGAAATGAGCAGTTCTTC	CASSQLGLAGNEQFF
TRBV7-8	11	.	TRBJ2-1	.	TGTGCCAGCAGCCGCGGCGGTGAGCAGTTCTTC	CASSRGGEQFF
TRBV29-1	13	TRBD2	TRBJ2-7	once	TGCAGCGTTAGGACTAGCGGGAGTTACGAGCAGTACTTC	CSVRTSGSYEQYF
TRBV5-1	17	TRBD1	TRBJ1-1	.	TGCGCCAGCAGCCCCACCCCAGGGGGGATGATGAACACTGAAGCTTTCTTT	CASSPTPGGMMNTEAFF
TRBV30	15	.	TRBJ1-2	.	TGTGCCTCAATTCGCCAGACAGAAAGGAACTATGGCTACACCTTC	CASIRQTERNYGYTF
TRBV5-1	17	.	TRBJ2-6	.	TGCGCCAGCAGCTTGTATTCGAGACCCTCTGGGGCCAACGTCCTGACTTTC	CASSLYSRPSGANVLTF
TRBV4-1	15	TRBD2	TRBJ2-7	once	TGCGCCAGCAGCCAAGCGGGAGGGCCCTCGGACGAGCAGTACTTC	CASSQAGGPSDEQYF
TRBV28	14	.	TRBJ2-7	.	TGTGCCAGCAGGGGGACGTGGGTCGGCGACGAGCAGTACTTC	CASRGTWVGDEQYF
TRBV19	10	.	TRBJ2-1	few	TGTGCCAGTAGCGACAATGAGCAGTTCTTC	CASSDNEQFF
TRBV6-5	13	TRBD1	TRBJ1-5	.	TGTGCCAGCAGCCCGACAGGGAATCAGCCCCAGCATTTT	CASSPTGNQPQHF
TRBV13	15	.	TRBJ2-5	.	TGTGCCAGCAGCTTATCTGCAAGCAGGGCAGAGACCCAGTACTTC	CASSLSASRAETQYF
TRBV2	14	TRBD2	TRBJ2-7	.	TGTGCCAGCAGTGCGGCAGGGACTACGATGGAGCAGTACTTC	CASSAAGTTMEQYF
TRBV4-1	15	.	TRBJ1-3	.	TGCGCCAGCAGCCAAACCGTAGACTCTGGAAACACCATATATTTT	CASSQTVDSGNTIYF
TRBV13	16	.	TRBJ2-1	.	TGTGCCAGCAGCATACCGACCGGGGCCCGTCGAAATGAGCAGTTCTTC	CASSIPTGARRNEQFF
TRBV14	15	.	TRBJ2-6	.	TGTGCCAGCAGCCCGGCATTCTCTGGGGCCAACGTCCTGACTTTC	CASSPAFSGANVLTF
TRBV15	16	.	TRBJ2-1	.	TGTGCCACCAGCAGTCAACGGGTCCTCGAGGCGGGTGAGCAGTTCTTC	CATSSQRVLEAGEQFF
TRBV11-2	16	TRBD2	TRBJ2-7	.	TGTGCCAGCAGCTCCGCGCAGGGACTAGTGAGGTACGAGCAGTACTTC	CASSSAQGLVRYEQYF
TRBV12-5	12	.	TRBJ2-2	.	TGTGCTAGTGGTCCCCACACCGGGGAGCTGTTTTTT	CASGPHTGELFF
TRBV7-9	15	.	TRBJ2-5	once	TGTGCCAGCTCACCTCCCGGAAGATACCAAGAGACCCAGTACTTC	CASSPPGRYQETQYF
TRBV28	14	.	TRBJ2-7	.	TGTGCCAGCAGCGTAACCCCACCGGGGGCCGTGCAGTACTTC	CASSVTPPGAVQYF
TRBV7-3	13	.	TRBJ2-2	.	TGTGCCTGCGCGTGGGGGTCCAGCGGGGAGCTGTTTTTT	CACAWGSSGELFF
TRBV11-2	14	.	TRBJ2-2	.	TGTGCCAGCAGCTCTATACTTTATCCCGGGGAGCTGTTTTTT	CASSSILYPGELFF
TRBV28	18	.	TRBJ2-5	once	TGTGCCAGCAATCAGATCCTAGGACTGGAGGGGCTTGCGGAGACCCAGTACTTC	CASNQILGLEGLAETQYF
TRBV29-1	14	.	TRBJ1-2	.	TGCAGCGCCCCCCCAGAAGGACACTGGAATGGCTACACCTTC	CSAPPEGHWNGYTF
TRBV4-1	14	.	TRBJ1-1	.	TGCGCCAGCAGCCATCAGGGTCGAGCCACTGAAGCTTTCTTT	CASSHQGRATEAFF
TRBV27	15	.	TRBJ2-3	once	TGTGCCAGCAGTTTATTTGCGGAAAGCACAGATACGCAGTATTTT	CASSLFAESTDTQYF
TRBV7-9	15	.	TRBJ2-7	once	TGTGCCAGCAGCGGATGGGGGAAGAGCTCCTACGAGCAGTACTTC	CASSGWGKSSYEQYF
TRBV11-1	15	.	TRBJ2-5	.	TGTGCCAGCAGCTTAGGGCGGTCCATCATGGAGACCCAGTACTTC	CASSLGRSIMETQYF
TRBV10-1	14	.	TRBJ2-7	once	TGCGCCAGCAGTGCCAGAAGCAGGCCCTACGAGCAGTACTTC	CASSARSRPYEQYF
TRBV27	15	TRBD1	TRBJ2-7	once	TGTGCCAGCAAACCCGGGACAGGGGTTCGAGACGAGCAGTACTTC	CASKPGTGVRDEQYF
TRBV19	14	.	TRBJ1-4	.	TGTGCCAGCCTAGACAGCAGGGTCCCTGAAAAACTGTTTTTT	CASLDSRVPEKLFF
TRBV6-5	13	.	TRBJ1-2	once	TGTGCCAGCACTCTAACGGCAGGAGTACCCTACACCTTC	CASTLTAGVPYTF
TRBV27	16	.	TRBJ2-6	.	TGTGCCAGCAGTTTATCTAGGAACTCTGGGGCCAACGTCCTGACTTTC	CASSLSRNSGANVLTF
TRBV5-1	15	TRBD1	TRBJ1-1	.	TGCGCCAGCAGCTTGGAAACAGGGGGGAACACTGAAGCTTTCTTT	CASSLETGGNTEAFF
TRBV5-1	15	.	TRBJ1-1	.	TGCGCCAGCAGCTTGGCCGTAGGGGGAAACACTGAAGCTTTCTTT	CASSLAVGGNTEAFF
TRBV9	15	.	TRBJ2-2	once	TGTGCCAGCAGCGTGGGGGACACTTACTTCGGGGAGCTGTTTTTT	CASSVGDTYFGELFF
TRBV19	14	TRBD1	TRBJ2-7	.	TGTGCCAGTAGTCCAAGGGACAGCTCCTACGAGCAGTACTTC	CASSPRDSSYEQYF
TRBV28	14	TRBD1	TRBJ2-7	.	TGTGCCAGCAGTCGCTCGACAGGGACCGACGAGCAGTACTTC	CASSRSTGTDEQYF
TRBV19	17	.	TRBJ1-1	.	TGTGCCAGTAGTATAGAAGGCCTGGGAGTCGTGAACACTGAAGCTTTCTTT	CASSIEGLGVVNTEAFF